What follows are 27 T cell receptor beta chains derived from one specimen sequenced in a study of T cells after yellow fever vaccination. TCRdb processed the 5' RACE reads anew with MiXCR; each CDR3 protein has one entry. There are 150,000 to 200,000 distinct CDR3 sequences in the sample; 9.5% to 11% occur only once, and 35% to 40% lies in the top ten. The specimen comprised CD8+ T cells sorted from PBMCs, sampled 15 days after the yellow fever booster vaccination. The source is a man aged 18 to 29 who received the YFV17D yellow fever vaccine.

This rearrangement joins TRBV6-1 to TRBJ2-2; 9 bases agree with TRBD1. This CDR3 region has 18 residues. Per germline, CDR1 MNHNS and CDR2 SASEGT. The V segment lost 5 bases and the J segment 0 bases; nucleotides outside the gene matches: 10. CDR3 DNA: TGTGCCAGCAGTATACACCGGGACAGGGCCTCGAACACCGGGGAGCTGTTTTTT. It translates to CASSIHRDRASNTGELFF.

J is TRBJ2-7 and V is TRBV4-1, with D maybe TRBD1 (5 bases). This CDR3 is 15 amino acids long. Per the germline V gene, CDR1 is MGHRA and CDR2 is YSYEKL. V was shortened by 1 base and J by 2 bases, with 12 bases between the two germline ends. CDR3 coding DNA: TGCGCCAGCAGCCAAGGGTCTGGGGCCGCCTACGAGCAGTACGTC. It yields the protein CASSQGSGAAYEQYV.

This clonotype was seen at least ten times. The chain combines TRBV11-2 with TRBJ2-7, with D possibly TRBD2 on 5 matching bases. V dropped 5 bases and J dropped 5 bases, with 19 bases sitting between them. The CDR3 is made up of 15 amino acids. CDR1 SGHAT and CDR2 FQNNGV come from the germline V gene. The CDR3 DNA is TGTGCCAGCAGCCTGGGTTGGGCAGCTAGCCACGAGCAGTACGTC. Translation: CASSLGWAASHEQYV.

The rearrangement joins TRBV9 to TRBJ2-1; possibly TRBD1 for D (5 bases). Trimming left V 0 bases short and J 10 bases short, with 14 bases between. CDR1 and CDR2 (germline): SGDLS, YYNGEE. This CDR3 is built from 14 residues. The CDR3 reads CASSVEGDSSEQFF. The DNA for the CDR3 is TGTGCCAGCAGCGTAGAAGGGGATTCCTCGGAGCAGTTCTTC.

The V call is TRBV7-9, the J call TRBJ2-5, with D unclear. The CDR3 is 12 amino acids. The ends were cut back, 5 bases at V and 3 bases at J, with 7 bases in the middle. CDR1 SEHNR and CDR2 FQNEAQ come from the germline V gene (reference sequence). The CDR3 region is CASSVYKETQYF. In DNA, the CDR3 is TGTGCCAGCAGCGTTTATAAAGAGACCCAGTACTTC.

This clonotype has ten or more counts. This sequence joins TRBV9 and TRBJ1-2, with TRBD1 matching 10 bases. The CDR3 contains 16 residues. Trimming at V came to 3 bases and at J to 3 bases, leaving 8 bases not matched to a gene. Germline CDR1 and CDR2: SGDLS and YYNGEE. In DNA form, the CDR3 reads TGTGCCAGCAGCGGCTCAGACAGGGGGCGTTACTATGGCTACACCTTC. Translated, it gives CASSGSDRGRYYGYTF.

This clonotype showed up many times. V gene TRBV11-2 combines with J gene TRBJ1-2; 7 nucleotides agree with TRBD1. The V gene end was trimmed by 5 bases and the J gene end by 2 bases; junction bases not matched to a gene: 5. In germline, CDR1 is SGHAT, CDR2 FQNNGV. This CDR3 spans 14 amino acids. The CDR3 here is CASSPMGQNYGYTF. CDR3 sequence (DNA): TGTGCCAGCAGCCCCATGGGACAGAACTATGGCTACACCTTC.

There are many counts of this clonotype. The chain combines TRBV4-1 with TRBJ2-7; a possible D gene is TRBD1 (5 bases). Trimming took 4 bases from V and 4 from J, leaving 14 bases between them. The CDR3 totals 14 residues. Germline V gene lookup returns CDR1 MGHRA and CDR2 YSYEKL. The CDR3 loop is CASSPRQYSYEQYV. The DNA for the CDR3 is TGCGCCAGCAGCCCCAGACAGTACTCGTACGAGCAGTACGTC.

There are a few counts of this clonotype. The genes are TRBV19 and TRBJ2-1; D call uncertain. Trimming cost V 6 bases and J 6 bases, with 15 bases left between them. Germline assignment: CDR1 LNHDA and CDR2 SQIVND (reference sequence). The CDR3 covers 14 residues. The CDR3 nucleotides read TGTGCCAGTAGAGGTGGACGGAGCATCAATGAGCAGTTCTTC. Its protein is CASRGGRSINEQFF.

The CDR3 sequence: CASSSGNPRIYNEQFF. The CDR3 coding sequence is TGTGCCAGCAGTTCGGGAAACCCGAGGATATACAATGAGCAGTTCTTC. The genes are TRBV6-2 or TRBV6-3 and TRBJ2-1, with D perhaps TRBD2 (5 bases). The CDR3 consists of 16 residues. From germline, CDR1 is MNHEY and CDR2 SVGEGT. V was shortened by 4 bases and J by 4 bases, with 17 bases between the two germline ends.

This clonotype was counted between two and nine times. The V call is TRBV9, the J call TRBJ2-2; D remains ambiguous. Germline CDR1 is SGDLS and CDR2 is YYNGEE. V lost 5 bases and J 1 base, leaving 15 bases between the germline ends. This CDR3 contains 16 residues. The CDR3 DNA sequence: TGTGCCAGCAGTCCCAGGACGAGACAGAACACCGGGGAGCTGTTTTTT. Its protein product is CASSPRTRQNTGELFF.

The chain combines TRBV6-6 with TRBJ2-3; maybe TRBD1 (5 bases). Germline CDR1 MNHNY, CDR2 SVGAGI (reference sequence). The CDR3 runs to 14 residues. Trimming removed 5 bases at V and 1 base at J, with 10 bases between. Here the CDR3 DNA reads TGTGCCAGCAGTGAAATGACAGGCACAGATACGCAGTATTTT. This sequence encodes CASSEMTGTDTQYF.

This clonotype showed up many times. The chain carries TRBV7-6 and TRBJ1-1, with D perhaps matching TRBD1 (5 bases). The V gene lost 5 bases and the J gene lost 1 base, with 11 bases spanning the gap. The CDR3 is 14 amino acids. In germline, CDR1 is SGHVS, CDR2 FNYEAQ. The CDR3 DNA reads TGTGCCAGCAGCCGTCGGGGGGGGAACACTGAAGCTTTCTTT. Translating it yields CASSRRGGNTEAFF.

The CDR3 protein is CASSQGSPGLAGDVQFF. Here the CDR3 DNA reads TGTGCCAGCAGCCAGGGTTCCCCGGGACTAGCGGGGGATGTGCAGTTCTTC. V gene TRBV3-1 combines with J gene TRBJ2-1; 14 bases are shared with TRBD2. With V trimmed by 3 bases and J by 12 bases, 13 bases remained unmatched. The CDR3 loop spans 17 amino acids. Germline-derived CDR1 and CDR2 are LGHDT and YNNKEL (reference sequence).

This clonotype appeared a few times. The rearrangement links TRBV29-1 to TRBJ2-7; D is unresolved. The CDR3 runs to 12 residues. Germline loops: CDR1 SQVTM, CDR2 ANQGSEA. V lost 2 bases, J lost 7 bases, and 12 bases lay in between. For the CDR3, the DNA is TGCAGCGTTGAAAACCTTTCGAGAGAGCAGTACTTC. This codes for CSVENLSREQYF.

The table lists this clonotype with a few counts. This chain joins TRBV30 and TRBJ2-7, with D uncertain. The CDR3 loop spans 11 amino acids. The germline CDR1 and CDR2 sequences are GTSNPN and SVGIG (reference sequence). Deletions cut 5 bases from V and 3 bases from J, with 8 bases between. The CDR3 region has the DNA TGTGCCTGGTCTAAGAGCTACGAGCAGTACTTC. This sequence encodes CAWSKSYEQYF.

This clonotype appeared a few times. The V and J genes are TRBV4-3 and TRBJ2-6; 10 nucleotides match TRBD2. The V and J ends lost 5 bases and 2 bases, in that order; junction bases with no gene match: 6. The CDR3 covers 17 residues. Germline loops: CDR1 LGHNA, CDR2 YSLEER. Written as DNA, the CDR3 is TGCGCCAGCAGCGGAACTAGCGGGGAAGCTGGGGCCAACGTCCTGACTTTC. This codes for CASSGTSGEAGANVLTF.

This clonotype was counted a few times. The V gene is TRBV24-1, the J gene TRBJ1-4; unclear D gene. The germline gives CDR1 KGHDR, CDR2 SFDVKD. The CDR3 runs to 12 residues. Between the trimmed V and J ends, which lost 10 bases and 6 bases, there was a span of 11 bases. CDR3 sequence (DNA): TGTGCCACTGGGCGGGGAGATGAAAAACTGTTTTTT. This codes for CATGRGDEKLFF.

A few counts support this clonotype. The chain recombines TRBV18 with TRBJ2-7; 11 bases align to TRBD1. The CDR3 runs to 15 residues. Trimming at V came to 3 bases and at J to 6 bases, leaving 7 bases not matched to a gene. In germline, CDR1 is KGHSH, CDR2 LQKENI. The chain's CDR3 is CASSPPPGTGGEQYF. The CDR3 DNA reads TGTGCCAGCTCACCTCCCCCCGGGACAGGGGGCGAGCAGTACTTC.

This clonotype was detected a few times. The CDR3: CSARDDRGMNSPLHF. Written as DNA, the CDR3 is TGCAGTGCTAGAGACGACAGGGGCATGAATTCACCCCTCCACTTT. The V call is TRBV20-1, the J call TRBJ1-6, with 8 positions matching TRBD1. CDR3 length equals 15 residues. The germline CDR1 and CDR2 sequences are DFQATT and SNEGSKA (reference sequence). The V and J ends lost 0 bases and 7 bases, in that order; junction bases with no gene match: 5.

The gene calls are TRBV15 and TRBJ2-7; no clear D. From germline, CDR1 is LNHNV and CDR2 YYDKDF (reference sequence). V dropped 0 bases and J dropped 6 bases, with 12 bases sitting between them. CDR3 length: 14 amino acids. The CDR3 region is CATSRDMGSGEQYV. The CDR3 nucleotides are TGTGCCACCAGCAGAGATATGGGTTCGGGCGAGCAGTACGTC.

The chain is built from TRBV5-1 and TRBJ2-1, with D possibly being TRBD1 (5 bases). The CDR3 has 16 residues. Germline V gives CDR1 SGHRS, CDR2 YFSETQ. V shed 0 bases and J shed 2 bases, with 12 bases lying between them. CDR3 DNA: TGCGCCAGCAGCTTGGTTGAGTCAGGGACCTACAATGAGCAGTTCTTC. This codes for CASSLVESGTYNEQFF.

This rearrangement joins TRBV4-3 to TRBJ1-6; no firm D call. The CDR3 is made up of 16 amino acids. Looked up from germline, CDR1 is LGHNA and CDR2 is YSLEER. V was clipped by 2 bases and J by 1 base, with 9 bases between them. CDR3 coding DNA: TGCGCCAGCAGCCAAAGGGATGGGTCCTATAATTCACCCCTCCACTTT. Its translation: CASSQRDGSYNSPLHF.

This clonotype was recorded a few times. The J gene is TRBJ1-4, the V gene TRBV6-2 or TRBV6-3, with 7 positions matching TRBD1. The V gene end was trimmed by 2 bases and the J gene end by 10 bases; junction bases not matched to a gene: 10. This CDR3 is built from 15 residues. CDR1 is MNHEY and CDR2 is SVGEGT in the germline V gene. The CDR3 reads CASSYHTDRMRKLFF. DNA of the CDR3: TGTGCCAGCAGTTACCACACGGACAGGATGCGAAAACTGTTTTTT.

The CDR3 sequence: CSSLVSTANEQFF. CDR3 nucleotides: TGCAGCTCCCTGGTGAGTACGGCCAATGAGCAGTTCTTC. J is TRBJ2-1 and V is TRBV29-1; D is unresolved. Germline V lookup: CDR1 SQVTM, CDR2 ANQGSEA. The CDR3 length is 13 residues. The V end was cut by 8 bases, the J end by 6 bases, with 17 bases between.

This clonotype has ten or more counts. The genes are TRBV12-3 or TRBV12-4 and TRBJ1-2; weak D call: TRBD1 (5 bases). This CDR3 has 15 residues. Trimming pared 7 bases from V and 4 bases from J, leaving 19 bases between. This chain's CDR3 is CASTLGEAQGYGYTF. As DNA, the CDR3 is TGTGCCAGCACCCTCGGGGAGGCCCAGGGCTATGGCTACACCTTC.

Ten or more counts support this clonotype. CDR3 in amino acids: CASSRRRGQDREKLFF. As DNA, the CDR3 is TGTGCCAGCAGCCGCCGACGAGGACAGGATAGAGAAAAACTGTTTTTT. The rearrangement links TRBV7-6 to TRBJ1-4; 7 nucleotides line up with TRBD1. The CDR3 loop spans 16 amino acids. CDR1 and CDR2 from the germline V gene are SGHVS and FNYEAQ. J was trimmed by 8 bases and V by 5 bases; bases with no gene match: 14.